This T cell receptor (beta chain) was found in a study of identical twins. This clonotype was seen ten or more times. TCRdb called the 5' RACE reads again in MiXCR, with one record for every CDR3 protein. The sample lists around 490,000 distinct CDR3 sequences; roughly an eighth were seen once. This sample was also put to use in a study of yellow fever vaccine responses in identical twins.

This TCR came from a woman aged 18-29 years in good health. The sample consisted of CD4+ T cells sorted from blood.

CDR3 amino acids: CASSPPGRTYNEQFF. The DNA of the CDR3 is TGTGCCAGCAGCCCGCCCGGGCGGACGTACAATGAGCAGTTCTTC. The chain employs TRBV28 and TRBJ2-1, with D unclear. The CDR3 sequence is 15 residues long. The germline V and J ends were trimmed by 6 bases and 4 bases, with 16 bases remaining between them. Germline-derived CDR1 and CDR2 are MDHEN and SYDVKM.